Below, one T cell receptor (beta chain) is given with its context. Its antigen remains unidentified. Trimming left V 4 bases short and J 7 bases short, with 24 bases between. The CDR3 extends over 17 amino acids. Germline CDR1 is SGHRS and CDR2 is YFSETQ. The data originate from a study of T cell responses to AZD1222 COVID-19 vaccine. Sequencing was performed with immunoSEQ multiplex PCR; in TCRdb, only in-frame clones are kept and a portion is missing. The profile covers about 110,000 clones, with 90% to 95% appearing a single time and roughly 7% taken by the ten largest. Findings and caveats of the study: Dominant at 160-218 and 743-854, vaccine-associated CD4 TCRs also spanned spike. The repertoires were collected only after the peak T cell response.

V usage is TRBV5-1 and J usage is TRBJ2-1; possible D gene TRBD2, 5 bases. The source of this sequence is an adult in good health. The material was peripheral blood, obtained on day 0 of AZD1222 vaccination. The CDR3 bases are TGCGCCAGCAGCGACTACCCAAGGAAAAAGAACCTTAATGAGCAGTTCTTC. Its translation: CASSDYPRKKNLNEQFF.